This T cell receptor beta chain was obtained from a study of blood T cells in healthy people across ages. With 2 bases clipped from V and 4 bases from J, the junction kept 11 bases outside the gene matches. The germline V gene encodes CDR1 SGHTA and CDR2 FQGTGA. The CDR3 totals 17 residues. Through a sample-barcoded 5' primer and a J-beta primer mix, a second PCR was run for roughly 6 to 12 cycles. TCRdb used MiXCR to reprocess the 5' RACE reads, holding one entry per CDR3 protein. Found here are under 2,000,000 distinct CDR3 sequences, 40% to 55% of them singletons; the top ten hold approximately 2%.

The J gene is TRBJ2-5, the V gene TRBV7-3; 9 nucleotides match TRBD2. The source material was blood. The source is a woman aged 40 to 55 in good health. CDR3 in amino acids: CASSLSSRLAGRETQYF. Written as DNA, the CDR3 is TGTGCCAGCAGCTTATCCTCGCGCCTAGCGGGGAGAGAGACCCAGTACTTC.